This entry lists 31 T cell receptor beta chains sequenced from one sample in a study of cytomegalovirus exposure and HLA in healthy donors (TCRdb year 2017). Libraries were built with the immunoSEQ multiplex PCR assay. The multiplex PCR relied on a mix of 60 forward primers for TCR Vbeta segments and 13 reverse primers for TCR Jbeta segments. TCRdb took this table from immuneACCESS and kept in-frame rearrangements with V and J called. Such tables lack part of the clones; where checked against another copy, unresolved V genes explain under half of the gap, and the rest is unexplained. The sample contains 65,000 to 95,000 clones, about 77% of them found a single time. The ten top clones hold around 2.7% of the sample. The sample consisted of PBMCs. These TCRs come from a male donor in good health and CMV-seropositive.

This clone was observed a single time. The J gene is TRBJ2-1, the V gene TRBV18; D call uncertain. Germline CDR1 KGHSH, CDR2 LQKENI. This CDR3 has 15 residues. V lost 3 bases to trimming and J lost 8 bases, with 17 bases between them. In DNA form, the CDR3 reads TGTGCCAGCTCACCTTACATGATAGAGGTCCATGAGCAGTTCTTC. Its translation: CASSPYMIEVHEQFF. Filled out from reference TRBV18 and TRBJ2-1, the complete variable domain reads NAGVMQNPRHLVRRRGQEARLRCSPMKGHSHVYWYRQLPEEGLKFMVYLQKENIIDESGMPKERFSAEFPKEGPSILRIQQVVRGDSAAYFCASSPYMIEVHEQFFGPGTRLTVL.

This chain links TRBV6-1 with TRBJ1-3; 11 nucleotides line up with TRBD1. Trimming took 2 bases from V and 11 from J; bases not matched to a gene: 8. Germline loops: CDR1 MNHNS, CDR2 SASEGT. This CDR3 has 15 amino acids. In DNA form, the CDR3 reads TGTGCCAGCAGTGAATCCTCCGGGACAGGGGGGTCCATATATTTT. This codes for CASSESSGTGGSIYF.

CDR3 DNA: TGTGCCAGCAGGGAACCCGGGGACTCCTACGAGCAGTACTTC. Translating gives CASREPGDSYEQYF. V and J are TRBV6-1 and TRBJ2-7, with D tentatively TRBD2 (5 bases). The CDR3 consists of 14 residues. Trimming removed 6 bases from V and 0 bases from J, with 12 bases in between. Germline values: CDR1 MNHNS, CDR2 SASEGT.

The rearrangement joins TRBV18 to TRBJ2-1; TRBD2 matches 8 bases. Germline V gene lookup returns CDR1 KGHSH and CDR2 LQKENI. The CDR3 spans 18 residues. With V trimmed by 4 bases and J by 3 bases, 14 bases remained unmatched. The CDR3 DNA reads TGTGCCAGCTCACAAAGGGTGGTAGCGGGACCCAACTACAATGAGCAGTTCTTC. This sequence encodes CASSQRVVAGPNYNEQFF.

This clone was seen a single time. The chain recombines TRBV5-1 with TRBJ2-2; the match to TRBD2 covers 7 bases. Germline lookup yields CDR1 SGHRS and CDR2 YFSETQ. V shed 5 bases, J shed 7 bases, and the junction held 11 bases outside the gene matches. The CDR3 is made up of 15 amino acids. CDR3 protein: CASRLSLREFGELFF. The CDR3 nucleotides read TGCGCCAGCAGATTGTCGTTGCGGGAGTTCGGGGAGCTGTTTTTT.

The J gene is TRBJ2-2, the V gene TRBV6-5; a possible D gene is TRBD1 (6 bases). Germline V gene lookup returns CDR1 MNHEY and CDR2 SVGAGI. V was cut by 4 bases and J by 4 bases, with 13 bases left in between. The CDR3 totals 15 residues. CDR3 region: CASSFPGDATGELFF. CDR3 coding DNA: TGTGCCAGCAGTTTCCCAGGGGATGCCACCGGGGAGCTGTTTTTT.

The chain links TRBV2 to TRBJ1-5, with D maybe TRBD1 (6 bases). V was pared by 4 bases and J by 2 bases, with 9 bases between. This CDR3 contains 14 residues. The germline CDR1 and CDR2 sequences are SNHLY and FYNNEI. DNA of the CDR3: TGTGCCAGCAGTGCAGGGGAAGGCAATCAGCCCCAGCATTTT. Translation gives CASSAGEGNQPQHF.

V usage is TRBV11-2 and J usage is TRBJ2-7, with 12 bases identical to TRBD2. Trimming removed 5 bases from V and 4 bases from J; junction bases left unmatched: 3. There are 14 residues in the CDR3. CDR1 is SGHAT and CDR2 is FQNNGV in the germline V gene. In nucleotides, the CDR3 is TGTGCCAGCAGCCTCCTAGCGGGAGGGTACGAGCAGTACTTC. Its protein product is CASSLLAGGYEQYF.

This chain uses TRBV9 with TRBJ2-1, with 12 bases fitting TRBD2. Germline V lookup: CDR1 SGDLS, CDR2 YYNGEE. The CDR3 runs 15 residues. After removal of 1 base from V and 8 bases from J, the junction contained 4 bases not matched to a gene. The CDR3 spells CASSVTSGRSDEQFF. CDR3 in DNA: TGTGCCAGCAGCGTAACTAGCGGGAGGTCTGATGAGCAGTTCTTC.

In DNA form, the CDR3 reads TGTGCCAGCGGTCCTACCGGGGAGACCCAGTACTTC. This translates into CASGPTGETQYF. The J gene is TRBJ2-5, the V gene TRBV6-5, with D unresolved. V lost 8 bases to trimming and J lost 5 bases, with 12 bases between them. The CDR3 is 12 residues long. Germline V gives CDR1 MNHEY, CDR2 SVGAGI.

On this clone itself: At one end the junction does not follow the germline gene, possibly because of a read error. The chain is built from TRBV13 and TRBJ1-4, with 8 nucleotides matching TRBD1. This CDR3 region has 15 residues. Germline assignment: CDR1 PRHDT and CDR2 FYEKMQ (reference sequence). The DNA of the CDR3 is TGTGCCAGCAGCATAGGAGGACAGGGAGGAGAAAAACTGTTTTTT. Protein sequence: CASSIGGQGGEKLFF.

The chain's CDR3 is CARPSPGQGKTFHSPLHF. For the CDR3, the DNA is TGTGCCAGACCATCTCCGGGACAGGGTAAAACCTTTCATTCACCCCTCCACTTT. The chain links TRBV6-4 to TRBJ1-6, with 9 bases matching TRBD1. CDR3 length: 18 amino acids. V was clipped by 9 bases and J by 8 bases; unmatched bases: 20. Germline loops: CDR1 MRHNA, CDR2 SNTAGT.

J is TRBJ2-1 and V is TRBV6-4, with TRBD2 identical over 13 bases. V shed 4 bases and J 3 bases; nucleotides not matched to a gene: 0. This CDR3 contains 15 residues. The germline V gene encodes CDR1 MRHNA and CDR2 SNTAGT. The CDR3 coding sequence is TGTGCCAGCAGTGGGACTAGCGGGAGCTACAATGAGCAGTTCTTC. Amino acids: CASSGTSGSYNEQFF.

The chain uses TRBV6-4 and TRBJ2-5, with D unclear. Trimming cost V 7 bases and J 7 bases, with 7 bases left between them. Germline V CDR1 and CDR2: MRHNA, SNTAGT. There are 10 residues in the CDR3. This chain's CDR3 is CASNPGTQYF. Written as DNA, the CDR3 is TGTGCCAGCAACCCGGGGACCCAGTACTTC.

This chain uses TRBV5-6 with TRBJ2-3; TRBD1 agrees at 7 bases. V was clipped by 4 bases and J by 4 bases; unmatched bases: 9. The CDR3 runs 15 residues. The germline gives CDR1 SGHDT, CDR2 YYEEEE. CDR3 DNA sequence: TGTGCCAGCAGCGCTGACAGGGCGGTCCCAGATACGCAGTATTTT. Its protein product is CASSADRAVPDTQYF.

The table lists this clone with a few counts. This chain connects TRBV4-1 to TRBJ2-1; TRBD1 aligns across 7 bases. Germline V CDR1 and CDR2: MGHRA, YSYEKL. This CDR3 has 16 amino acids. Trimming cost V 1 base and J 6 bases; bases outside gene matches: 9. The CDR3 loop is CASSQVSTGVFNEQFF. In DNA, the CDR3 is TGCGCCAGCAGCCAAGTATCCACAGGGGTATTCAATGAGCAGTTCTTC.

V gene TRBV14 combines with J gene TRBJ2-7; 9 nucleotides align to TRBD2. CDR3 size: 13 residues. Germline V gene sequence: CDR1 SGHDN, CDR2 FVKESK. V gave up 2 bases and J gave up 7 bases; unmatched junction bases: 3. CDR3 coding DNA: TGTGCCAGCAGCCAAAGGCTAGCGGGAGAGCAGTACTTC. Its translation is CASSQRLAGEQYF.

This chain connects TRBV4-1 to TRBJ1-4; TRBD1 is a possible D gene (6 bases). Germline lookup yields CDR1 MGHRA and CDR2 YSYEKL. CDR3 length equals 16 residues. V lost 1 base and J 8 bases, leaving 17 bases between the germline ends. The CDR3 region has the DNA TGCGCCAGCAGCCAAGGAGGGCGGGGGCGCGTGGAAAAACTGTTTTTT. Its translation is CASSQGGRGRVEKLFF.

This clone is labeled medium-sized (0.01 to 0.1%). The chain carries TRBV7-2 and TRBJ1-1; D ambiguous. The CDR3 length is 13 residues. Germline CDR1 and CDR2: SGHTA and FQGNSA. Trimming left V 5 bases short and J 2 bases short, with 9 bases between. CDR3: CASSQGRNTEAFF. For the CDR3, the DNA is TGTGCCAGCAGCCAAGGGAGAAACACTGAAGCTTTCTTT.

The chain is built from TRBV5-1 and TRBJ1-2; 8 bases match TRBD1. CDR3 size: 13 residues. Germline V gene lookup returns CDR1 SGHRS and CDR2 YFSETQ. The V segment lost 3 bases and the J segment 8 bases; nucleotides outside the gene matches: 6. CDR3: CASSSRTGLGYTF. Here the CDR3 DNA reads TGCGCCAGCAGCTCCCGGACAGGGCTCGGCTACACCTTC.

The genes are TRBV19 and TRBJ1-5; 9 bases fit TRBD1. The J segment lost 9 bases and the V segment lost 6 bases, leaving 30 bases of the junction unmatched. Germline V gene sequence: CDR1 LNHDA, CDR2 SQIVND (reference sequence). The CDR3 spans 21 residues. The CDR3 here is CASSHKYRPGQGIGRVGPQHF. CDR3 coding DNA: TGTGCCAGTAGCCACAAATACCGCCCGGGACAGGGAATTGGCCGGGTAGGGCCCCAGCATTTT.

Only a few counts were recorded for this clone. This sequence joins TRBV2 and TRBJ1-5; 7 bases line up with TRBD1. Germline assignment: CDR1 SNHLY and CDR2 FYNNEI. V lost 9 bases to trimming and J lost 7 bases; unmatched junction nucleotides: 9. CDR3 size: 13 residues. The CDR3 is CARSQGTDQPQHF. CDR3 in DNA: TGTGCCAGATCACAGGGGACGGACCAGCCCCAGCATTTT.

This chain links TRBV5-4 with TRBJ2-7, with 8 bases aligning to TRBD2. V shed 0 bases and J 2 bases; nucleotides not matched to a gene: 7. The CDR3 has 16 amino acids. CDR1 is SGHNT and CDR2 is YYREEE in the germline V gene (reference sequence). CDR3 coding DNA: TGTGCCAGCAGCTTGGCTGGCGGGAGGCTCACCTACGAGCAGTACTTC. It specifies CASSLAGGRLTYEQYF.

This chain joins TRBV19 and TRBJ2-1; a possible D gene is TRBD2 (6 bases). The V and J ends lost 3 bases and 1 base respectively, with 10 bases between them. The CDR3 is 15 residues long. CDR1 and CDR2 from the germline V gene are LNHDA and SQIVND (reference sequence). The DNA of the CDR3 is TGTGCCAGTAGTATCGCCGGGACTTCCTACAATGAGCAGTTCTTC. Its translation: CASSIAGTSYNEQFF.

This chain's CDR3 is CASSLEGDQPQHF. The CDR3 DNA follows: TGTGCCAGCAGCTTAGAGGGCGACCAGCCCCAGCATTTT. The chain has TRBV11-2 and TRBJ1-5; D uncertain. CDR1 and CDR2 from the germline V gene are SGHAT and FQNNGV. The CDR3 is made up of 13 amino acids. Trimming shortened V by 0 bases and J by 7 bases, and 7 bases separated the two germline ends.

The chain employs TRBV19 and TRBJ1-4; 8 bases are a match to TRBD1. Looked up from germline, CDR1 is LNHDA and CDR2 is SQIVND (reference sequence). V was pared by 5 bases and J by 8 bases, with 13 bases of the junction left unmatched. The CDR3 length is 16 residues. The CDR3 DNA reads TGTGCCAGTAGTGCCACCGCCCGGACAGGGCAGGAAAAACTGTTTTTT. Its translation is CASSATARTGQEKLFF. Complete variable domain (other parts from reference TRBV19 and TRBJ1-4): DGGITQSPKYLFRKEGQNVTLSCEQNLNHDAMYWYRQDPGQGLRLIYYSQIVNDFQKGDIAEGYSVSREKKESFPLTVTSAQKNPTAFYLCASSATARTGQEKLFFGSGTQLSVL.

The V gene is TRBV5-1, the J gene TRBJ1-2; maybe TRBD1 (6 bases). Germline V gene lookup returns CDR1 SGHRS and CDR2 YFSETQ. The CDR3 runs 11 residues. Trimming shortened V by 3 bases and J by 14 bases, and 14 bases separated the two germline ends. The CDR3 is CASSWSGGLTF. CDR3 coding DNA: TGCGCCAGCAGCTGGAGCGGGGGCTTAACCTTC. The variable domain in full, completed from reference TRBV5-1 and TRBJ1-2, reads KAGVTQTPRYLIKTRGQQVTLSCSPISGHRSVSWYQQTPGQGLQFLFEYFSETQRNKGNFPGRFSGRQFSNSRSEMNVSTLELGDSALYLCASSWSGGLTFGSGTRLTVV.

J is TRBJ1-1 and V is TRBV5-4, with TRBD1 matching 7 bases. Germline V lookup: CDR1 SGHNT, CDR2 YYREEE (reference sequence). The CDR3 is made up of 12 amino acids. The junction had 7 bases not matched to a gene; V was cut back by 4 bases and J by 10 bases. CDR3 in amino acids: CASSPDRVGAFF. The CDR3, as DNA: TGTGCCAGCAGCCCAGACAGGGTTGGAGCTTTCTTT.

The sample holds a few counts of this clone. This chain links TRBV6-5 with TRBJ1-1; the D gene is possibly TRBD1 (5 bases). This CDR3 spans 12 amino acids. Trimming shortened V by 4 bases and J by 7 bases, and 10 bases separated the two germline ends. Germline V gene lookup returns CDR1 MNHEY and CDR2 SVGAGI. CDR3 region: CASSSTVGEAFF. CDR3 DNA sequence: TGTGCCAGCAGTTCGACAGTGGGTGAAGCTTTCTTT.

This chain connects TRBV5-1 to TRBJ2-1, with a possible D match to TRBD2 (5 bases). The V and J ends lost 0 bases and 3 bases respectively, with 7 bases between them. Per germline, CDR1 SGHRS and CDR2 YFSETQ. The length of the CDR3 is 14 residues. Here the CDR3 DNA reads TGCGCCAGCAGCTTGGATGGGAGCTACAATGAGCAGTTCTTC. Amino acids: CASSLDGSYNEQFF.

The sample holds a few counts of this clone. DNA of the CDR3: TGTGCCAGCAGTTACACATTGAACACTGAAGCTTTCTTT. Amino acids: CASSYTLNTEAFF. The rearrangement joins TRBV6-5 to TRBJ1-1, with D uncertain. There are 13 residues in the CDR3. Germline V gene data show CDR1 as MNHEY and CDR2 as SVGAGI. The V end lost 2 bases, the J end lost 0 bases, and 4 bases lay between the germline ends.